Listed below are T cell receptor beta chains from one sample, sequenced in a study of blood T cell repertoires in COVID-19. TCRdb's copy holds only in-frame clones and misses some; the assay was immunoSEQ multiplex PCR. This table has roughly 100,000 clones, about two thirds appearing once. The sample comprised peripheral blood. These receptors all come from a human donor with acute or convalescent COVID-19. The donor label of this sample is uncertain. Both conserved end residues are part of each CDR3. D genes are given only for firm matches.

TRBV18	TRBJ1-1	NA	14	CASSQGVYDTEAFF
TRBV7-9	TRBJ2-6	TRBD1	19	CASSSGGQFTHSGANVLTF
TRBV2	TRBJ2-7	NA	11	CASSARQEQYF
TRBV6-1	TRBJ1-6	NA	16	CASSEAGAVAGGPLHF
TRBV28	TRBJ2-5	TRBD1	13	CASSGQVRETQYF
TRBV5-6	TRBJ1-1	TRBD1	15	CASSFMDRANTEAFF
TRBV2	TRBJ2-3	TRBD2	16	CASILQRGASTDTQYF
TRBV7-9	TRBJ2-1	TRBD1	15	CASSAPGQGIHEQFF
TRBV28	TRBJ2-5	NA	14	CASSLRLGRETQYF
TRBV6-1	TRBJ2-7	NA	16	CASSALLGGGTYEQYF
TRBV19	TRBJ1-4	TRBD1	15	CASSRTRDSNEKLFF
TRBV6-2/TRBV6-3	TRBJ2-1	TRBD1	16	CASSYKPDRGYNEQFF
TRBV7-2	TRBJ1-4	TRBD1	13	CASSPRDREKLFF
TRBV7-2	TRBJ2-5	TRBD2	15	CASSLVAGAQETQYF
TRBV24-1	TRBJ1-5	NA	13	CATSGGSNQPQHF
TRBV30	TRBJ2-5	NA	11	CAGRGRETQYF
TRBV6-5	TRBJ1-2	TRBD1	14	CASSRGQAGVGYTF
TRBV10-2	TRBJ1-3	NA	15	CASSLGARSGNTIYF
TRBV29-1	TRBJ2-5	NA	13	CSVVGGGRETQYF
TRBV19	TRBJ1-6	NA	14	CASRKGHVNSPLHF
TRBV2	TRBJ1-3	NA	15	CASSDQALSGNTIYF
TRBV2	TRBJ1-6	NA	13	CASSEVRGGPLHF
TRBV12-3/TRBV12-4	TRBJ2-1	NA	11	CASSQYNEQFF
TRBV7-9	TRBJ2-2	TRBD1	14	CASPDRSGTGELFF
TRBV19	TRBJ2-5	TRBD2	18	CASSSGLAGGLNQETQYF
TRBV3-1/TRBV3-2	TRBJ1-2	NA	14	CASSTRTANYGYTF
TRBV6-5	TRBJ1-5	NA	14	CASSTGNHNQPQHF
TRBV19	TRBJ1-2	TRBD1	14	CASMERGLNYGYTF
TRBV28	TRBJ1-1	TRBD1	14	CASRINRGGTEAFF
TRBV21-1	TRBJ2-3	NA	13	CASSKGSPNTQYF
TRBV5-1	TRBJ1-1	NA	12	CASSQSGTEAFF
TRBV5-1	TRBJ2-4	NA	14	CASSFRPTGDIQYF
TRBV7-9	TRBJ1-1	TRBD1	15	CASSSRTGVETEAFF
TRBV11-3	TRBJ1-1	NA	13	CASSSHRATEAFF
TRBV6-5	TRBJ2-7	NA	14	CASFGGASSYEQYF
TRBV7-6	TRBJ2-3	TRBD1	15	CASSPTGGQTDTQYF
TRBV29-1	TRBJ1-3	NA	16	CSVAETRILSGNTIYF
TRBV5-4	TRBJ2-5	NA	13	CASSLPGAETQYF
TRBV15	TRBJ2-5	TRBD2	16	CATSRDRTSGIETQYF
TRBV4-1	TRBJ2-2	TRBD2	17	CASSQDSAGGRTGELFF
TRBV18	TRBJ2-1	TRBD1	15	CASSRYGTAYNEQFF
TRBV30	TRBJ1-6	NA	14	CACRELVSDSPLHF
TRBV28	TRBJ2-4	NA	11	CASTTRGIQYF
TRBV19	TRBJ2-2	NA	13	CASSGTSTGELFF
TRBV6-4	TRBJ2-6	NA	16	CASSEGGGAGANVLTF
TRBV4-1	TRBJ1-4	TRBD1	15	CASSLSWTGREKLFF
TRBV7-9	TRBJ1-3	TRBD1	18	CASSRMLRGRGSGNTIYF
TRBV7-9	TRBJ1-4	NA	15	CASSLGQATNEKLFF
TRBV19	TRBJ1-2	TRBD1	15	CASSRTVDRGYGYTF
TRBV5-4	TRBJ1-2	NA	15	CASSLLGAEVEGYTF
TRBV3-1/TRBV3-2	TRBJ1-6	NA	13	CASSPSSNSPLHF
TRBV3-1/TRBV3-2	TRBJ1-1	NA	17	CASSQDAFRVGLVEAFF
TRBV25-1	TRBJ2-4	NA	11	CAIGVGNIQYF
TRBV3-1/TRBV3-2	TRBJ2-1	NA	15	CASTSTDSWDNEQFF
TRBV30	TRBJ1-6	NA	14	CAWSRGIYNSPLHF
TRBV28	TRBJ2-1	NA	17	CASSFERNSGSYNEQFF
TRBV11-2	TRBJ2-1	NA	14	CASSFGGSYNEQFF
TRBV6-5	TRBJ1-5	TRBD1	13	CASSRGPHQPQHF
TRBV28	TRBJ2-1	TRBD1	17	CASSLSGRTGDQSGQFF
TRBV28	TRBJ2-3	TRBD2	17	CASRNPGLAGDDVTQYF